The subject of this entry is one T cell receptor (beta chain). Antigen specificity is unknown. This sample is part of a study of cytomegalovirus exposure and HLA in healthy donors. Study background: An earlier analysis found under 130 million unique TCR beta sequences from 200 million or so T cells. Findings and limits, study-wide: Reported performance of the classifier showed diagnosis of cytomegalovirus status with high specificity and sensitivity.

Germline trimming cut 5 bases from V and 7 bases from J; bases unmatched to any gene: 10. The germline V gene encodes CDR1 SEHNR and CDR2 FQNEAQ (reference sequence). The CDR3 has 14 residues. The PCR used 60 Vbeta and 13 Jbeta primers. Clones were read by immunoSEQ multiplex PCR, and TCRdb kept only the in-frame ones, dropping some. The sample carries 150,000 to 200,000 clones, 79% recorded once. The TCR comes from a woman aged 40-49 years in good health and CMV-seronegative. Sample: PBMCs. The chain employs TRBV7-9 and TRBJ2-5, with 7 bases fitting TRBD2. CDR3 sequence reads: CASSLGLVDATQYF. In DNA, the CDR3 is TGTGCCAGCAGCCTCGGACTAGTGGATGCGACCCAGTACTTC. Full variable domain (outside the CDR3, taken from reference TRBV7-9 and TRBJ2-5): DTGVSQNPRHKITKRGQNVTFRCDPISEHNRLYWYRQTLGQGPEFLTYFQNEAQLEKSRLLSDRFSAERPKGSFSTLEIQRTEQGDSAMYLCASSLGLVDATQYFGPGTRLLVL.